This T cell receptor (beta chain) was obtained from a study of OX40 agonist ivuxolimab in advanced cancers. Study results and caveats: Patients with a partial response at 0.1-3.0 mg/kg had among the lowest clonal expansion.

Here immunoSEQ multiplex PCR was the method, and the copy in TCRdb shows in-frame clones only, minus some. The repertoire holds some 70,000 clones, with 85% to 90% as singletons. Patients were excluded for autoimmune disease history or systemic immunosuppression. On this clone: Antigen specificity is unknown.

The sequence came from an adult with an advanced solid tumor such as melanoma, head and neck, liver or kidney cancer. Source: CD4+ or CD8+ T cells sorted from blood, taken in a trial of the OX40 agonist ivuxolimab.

The chain's CDR3 is CASHHTREPQRFF. The CDR3 DNA reads as TGTGCCAGCCACCACACTCGGGAGCCCCAACGGTTCTTC. V is TRBV28 and J is TRBJ2-1; possible D gene TRBD2, 6 bases. Germline-derived CDR1 and CDR2 are MDHEN and SYDVKM. The CDR3 runs to 13 residues. V lost 8 bases to trimming and J lost 15 bases, with 23 bases between them.